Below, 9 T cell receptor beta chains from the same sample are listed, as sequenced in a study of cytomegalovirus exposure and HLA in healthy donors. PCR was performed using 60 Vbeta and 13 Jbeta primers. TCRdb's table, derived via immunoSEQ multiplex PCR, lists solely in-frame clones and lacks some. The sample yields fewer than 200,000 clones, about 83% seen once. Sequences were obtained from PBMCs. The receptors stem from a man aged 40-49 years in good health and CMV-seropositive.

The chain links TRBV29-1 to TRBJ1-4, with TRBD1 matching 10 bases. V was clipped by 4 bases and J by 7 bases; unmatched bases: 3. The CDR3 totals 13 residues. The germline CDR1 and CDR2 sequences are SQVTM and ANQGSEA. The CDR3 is CSVGQGAGEKLFF. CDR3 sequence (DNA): TGCAGCGTTGGACAGGGGGCAGGTGAAAAACTGTTTTTT.

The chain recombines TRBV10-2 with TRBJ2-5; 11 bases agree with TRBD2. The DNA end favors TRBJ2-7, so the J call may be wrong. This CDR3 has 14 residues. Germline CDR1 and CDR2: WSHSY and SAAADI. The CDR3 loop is CASSVRLAGGEQYF. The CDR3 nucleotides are TGCGCCAGCAGTGTACGGCTAGCGGGAGGCGAGCAGTACTTC.

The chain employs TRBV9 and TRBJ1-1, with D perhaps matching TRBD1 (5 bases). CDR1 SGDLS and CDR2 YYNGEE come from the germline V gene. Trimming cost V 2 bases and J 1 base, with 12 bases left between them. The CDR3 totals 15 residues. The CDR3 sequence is CASSVRSQGNTEAFF. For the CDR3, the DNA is TGTGCCAGCAGCGTTAGATCCCAGGGGAACACTGAAGCTTTCTTT.

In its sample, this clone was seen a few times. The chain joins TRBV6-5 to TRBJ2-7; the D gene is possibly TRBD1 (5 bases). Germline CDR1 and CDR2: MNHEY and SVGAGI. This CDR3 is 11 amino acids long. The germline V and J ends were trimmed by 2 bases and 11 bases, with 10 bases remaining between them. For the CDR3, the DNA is TGTGCCAGCAGTTACCAGGGTCTGAAGTACTTC. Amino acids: CASSYQGLKYF.

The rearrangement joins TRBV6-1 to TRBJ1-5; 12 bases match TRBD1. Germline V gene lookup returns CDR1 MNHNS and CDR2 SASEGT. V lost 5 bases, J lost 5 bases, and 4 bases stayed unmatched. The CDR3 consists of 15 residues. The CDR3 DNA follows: TGTGCCAGCAGTCCCGGGACAGGGGGCTATCAGCCCCAGCATTTT. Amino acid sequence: CASSPGTGGYQPQHF.

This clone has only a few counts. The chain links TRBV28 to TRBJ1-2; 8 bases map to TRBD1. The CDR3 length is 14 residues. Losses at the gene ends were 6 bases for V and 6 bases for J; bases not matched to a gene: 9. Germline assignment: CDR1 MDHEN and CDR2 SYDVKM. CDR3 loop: CASRLSGGVDGYTF. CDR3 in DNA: TGTGCCAGCAGACTTTCAGGGGGCGTCGATGGCTACACCTTC.

CDR3 amino acids: CASSGQASYEQYF. CDR3 nucleotide sequence: TGTGCCAGCAGTGGTCAAGCCTCCTACGAGCAGTACTTC. This chain links TRBV28 with TRBJ2-7; D is undetermined. V lost 5 bases to trimming and J lost 0 bases, with 8 bases between them. Germline values: CDR1 MDHEN, CDR2 SYDVKM. This CDR3 region has 13 residues.

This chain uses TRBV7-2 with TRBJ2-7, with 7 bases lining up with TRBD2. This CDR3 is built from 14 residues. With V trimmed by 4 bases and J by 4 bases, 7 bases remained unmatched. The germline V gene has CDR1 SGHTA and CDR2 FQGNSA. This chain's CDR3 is CASSSQTSLYEQYF. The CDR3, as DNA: TGTGCCAGCAGCTCCCAGACTAGCCTTTACGAGCAGTACTTC.

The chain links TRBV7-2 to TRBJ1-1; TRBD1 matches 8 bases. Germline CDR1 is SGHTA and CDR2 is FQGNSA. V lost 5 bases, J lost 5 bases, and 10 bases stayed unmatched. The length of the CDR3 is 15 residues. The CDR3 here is CASSLQTGVGTEAFF. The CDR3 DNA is TGTGCCAGCAGCCTCCAGACAGGGGTGGGAACTGAAGCTTTCTTT. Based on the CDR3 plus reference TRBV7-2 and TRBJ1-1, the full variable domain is GAGVSQSPSNKVTEKGKDVELRCDPISGHTALYWYRQSLGQGLEFLIYFQGNSAPDKSGLPSDRFSAERTGGSVSTLTIQRTQQEDSAVYLCASSLQTGVGTEAFFGQGTRLTVV.